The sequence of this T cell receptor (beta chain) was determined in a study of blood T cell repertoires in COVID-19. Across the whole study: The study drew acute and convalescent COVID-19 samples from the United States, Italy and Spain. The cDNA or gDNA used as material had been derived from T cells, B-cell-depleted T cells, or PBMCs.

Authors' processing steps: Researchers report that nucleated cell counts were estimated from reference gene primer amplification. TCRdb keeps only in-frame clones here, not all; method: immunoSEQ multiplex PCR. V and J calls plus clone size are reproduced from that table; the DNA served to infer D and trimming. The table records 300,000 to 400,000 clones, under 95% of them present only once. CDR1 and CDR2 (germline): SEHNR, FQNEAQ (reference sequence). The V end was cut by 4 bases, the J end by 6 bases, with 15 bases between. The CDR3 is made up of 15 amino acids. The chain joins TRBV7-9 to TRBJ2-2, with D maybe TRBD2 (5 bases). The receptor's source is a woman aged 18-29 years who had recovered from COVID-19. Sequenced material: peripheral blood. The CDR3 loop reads CASSSRTSFAGELFF. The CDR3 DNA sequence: TGTGCCAGCAGCTCCAGGACTTCGTTCGCCGGGGAGCTGTTTTTT.